This T cell receptor (beta chain) was recovered during a study of metastatic and nonmetastatic thyroid tumors (dated by TCRdb to about 2020). About the full investigation: For patients with malignant and with benign thyroid disease, the researchers compared repertoires between peripheral blood samples and tumor or nodule tissue samples.

This clone occurred many times. Its binding antigen is unknown. It has no much larger one-base neighbor in the sample; base qualities were not kept. Including the terminal cysteine and phenylalanine, the CDR3 comprises 14 residues. Only the CDR3 DNA stays, 42 bases, in frame from base 1. CDR1 and CDR2, per the germline V gene (reference sequence), are DFQATT and SNEGSKA. V has 5 bases trimmed and J has 7 bases trimmed; junction bases matching no gene number 10. Before undergoing thyroid surgery, none of the patients had been given any kind of treatment. Patient clinical samples collected from about 2012 to 2018 were retrospectively analysed using T-cell receptor beta sequencing. The paper's findings and limits, for the study overall: TCR beta diversity was reported as significantly higher in malignant tumors than in benign nodules, in both blood and tumor samples.

The library relied on PCR. Sequencing took place on an Illumina HiSeq 4000. High-throughput sequencing was used to profile the TCR beta-chain CDR3 region of each patient. Regarding the original processing steps: A classifier to discriminate distant-metastatic papillary thyroid cancer patients was built from CDR3 differences across clinicopathological groups. To measure repertoire diversity the researchers used the Shannon index, while the Morisita-Horn index served to gauge how similar the tumor and blood repertoires were. TCRdb handled the public reads itself, with Q25 trimming in fastp and clone calling in MiXCR, and kept productive beta chains. Clone size and V and J calls follow TCRdb, not the original study. The sample table holds around 65,000 clones, of which 13% to 15% were seen once. The top ten hold less than 8.5% of the sample.

The sequenced sample was blood. The V and J genes are TRBV20-1 and TRBJ2-1, with 8 central nucleotides matching TRBD2. The TCR sequence derives from a male donor with papillary thyroid cancer or a benign thyroid nodule (not recorded which). Some clones in this sample may be carry-over from other donors' samples. The CDR3 reads as follows: CSASEPAGVNEQFF. The DNA sequence is given as TGCAGTGCTTCCGAGCCAGCGGGGGTAAATGAGCAGTTCTTC.